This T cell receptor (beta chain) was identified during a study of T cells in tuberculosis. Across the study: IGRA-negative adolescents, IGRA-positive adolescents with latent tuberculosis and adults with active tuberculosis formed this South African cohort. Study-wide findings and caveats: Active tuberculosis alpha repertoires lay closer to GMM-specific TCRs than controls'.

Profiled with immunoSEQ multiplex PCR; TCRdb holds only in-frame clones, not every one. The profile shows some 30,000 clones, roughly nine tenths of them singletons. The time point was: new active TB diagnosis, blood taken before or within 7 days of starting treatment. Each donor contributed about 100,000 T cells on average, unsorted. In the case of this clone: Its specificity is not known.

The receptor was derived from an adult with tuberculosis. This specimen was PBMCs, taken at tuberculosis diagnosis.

The CDR3 here is CASSQDRLAGVNEQFF. DNA of the CDR3: TGCGCCAGCAGCCAAGATCGGCTAGCGGGGGTGAATGAGCAGTTCTTC. The chain couples TRBV4-3 to TRBJ2-1; TRBD2 matches at 10 bases. Germline trimming cut 0 bases from V and 7 bases from J; bases unmatched to any gene: 6. The CDR3 is 16 amino acids. Looked up from germline, CDR1 is LGHNA and CDR2 is YSLEER.